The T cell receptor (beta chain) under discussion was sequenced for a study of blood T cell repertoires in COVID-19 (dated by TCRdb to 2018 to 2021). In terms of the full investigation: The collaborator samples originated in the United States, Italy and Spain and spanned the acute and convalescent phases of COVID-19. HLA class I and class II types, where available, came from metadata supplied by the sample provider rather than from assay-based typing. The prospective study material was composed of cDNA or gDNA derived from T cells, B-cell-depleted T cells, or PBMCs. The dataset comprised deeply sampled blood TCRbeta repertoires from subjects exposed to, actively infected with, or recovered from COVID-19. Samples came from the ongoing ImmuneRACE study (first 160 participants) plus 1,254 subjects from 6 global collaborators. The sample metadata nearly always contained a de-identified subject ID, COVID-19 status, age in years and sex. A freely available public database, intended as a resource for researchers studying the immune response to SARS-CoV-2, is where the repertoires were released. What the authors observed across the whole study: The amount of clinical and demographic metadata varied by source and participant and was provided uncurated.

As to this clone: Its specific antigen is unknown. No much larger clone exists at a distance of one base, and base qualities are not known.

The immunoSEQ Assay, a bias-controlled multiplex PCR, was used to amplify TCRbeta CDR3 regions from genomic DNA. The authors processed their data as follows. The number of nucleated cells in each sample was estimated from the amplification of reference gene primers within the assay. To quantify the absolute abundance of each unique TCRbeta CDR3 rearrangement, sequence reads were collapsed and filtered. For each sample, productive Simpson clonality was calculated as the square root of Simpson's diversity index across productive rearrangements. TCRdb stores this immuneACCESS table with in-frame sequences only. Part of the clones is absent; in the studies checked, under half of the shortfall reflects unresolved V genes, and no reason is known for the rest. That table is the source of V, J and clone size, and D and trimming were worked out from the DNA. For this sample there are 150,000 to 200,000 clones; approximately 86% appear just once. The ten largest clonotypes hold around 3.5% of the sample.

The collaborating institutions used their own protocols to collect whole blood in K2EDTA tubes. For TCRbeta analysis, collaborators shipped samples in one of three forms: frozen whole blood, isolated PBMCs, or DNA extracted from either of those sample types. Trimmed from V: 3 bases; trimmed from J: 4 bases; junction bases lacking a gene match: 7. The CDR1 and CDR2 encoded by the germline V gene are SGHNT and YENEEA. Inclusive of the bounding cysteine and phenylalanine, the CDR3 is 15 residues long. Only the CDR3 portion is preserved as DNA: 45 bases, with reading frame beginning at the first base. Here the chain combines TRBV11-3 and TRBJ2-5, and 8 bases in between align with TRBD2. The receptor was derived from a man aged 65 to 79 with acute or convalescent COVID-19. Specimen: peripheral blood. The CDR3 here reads CASSFGLASRETQYF. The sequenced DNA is TGTGCCAGCAGCTTTGGACTAGCCTCCAGAGAGACCCAGTACTTC.